These 10 T cell receptor beta chains were all obtained from the same sample, sequenced in a study of T-cell reconstitution after alpha-beta-depleted transplantation in children. As it was prepared, the TCRbeta library received unique molecular identifiers. One entry per CDR3 protein, called by TCRdb with MiXCR from the PCR reads. The sample has a few hundred thousand distinct CDR3 sequences, more than 20% seen once; the top ten hold roughly 5%. The material sequenced was PBMCs, mostly from graft donor cells, taken 360 days after TCRalphabeta/CD19-depleted stem cell transplant. These receptors were collected from a female patient aged 2-15 years who had a stem cell transplant for congenital amegakaryocytic thrombocytopenia, so the T cells may come from the graft donor.

The table lists this clonotype with a few counts. The V call is TRBV7-6, the J call TRBJ2-5; D gene unclear. Germline V CDR1 and CDR2: SGHVS, FNYEAQ. Trimming removed 2 bases from V and 2 bases from J, with 12 bases in between. The CDR3 sequence is 15 residues long. CDR3 sequence reads: CASSLKILPQETQYF. The CDR3, as DNA: TGTGCCAGCAGCTTAAAGATTCTGCCTCAAGAGACCCAGTACTTC.

This clonotype was detected a few times. The chain employs TRBV3-1 and TRBJ1-2; D possibly corresponds to TRBD1 (5 bases). CDR3 length: 14 residues. The V end lost 8 bases, the J end lost 1 base, and 14 bases lay between the germline ends. Germline CDR1 is LGHDT and CDR2 is YNNKEL (reference sequence). DNA of the CDR3: TGTGCCAGCTCCGGGGCCTTTAGTAACTATGGCTACACCTTC. As protein: CASSGAFSNYGYTF. The entire variable domain, with the rest obtained from reference TRBV3-1 and TRBJ1-2, is as follows: DTAVSQTPKYLVTQMGNDKSIKCEQNLGHDTMYWYKQDSKKFLKIMFSYNNKELIINETVPNRFSPKSPDKAHLNLHINSLELGDSAVYFCASSGAFSNYGYTFGSGTRLTVV.

This clonotype was seen repeatedly, ten times or more. The chain carries TRBV24-1 and TRBJ2-5, with unresolved D. Per the germline V gene, CDR1 is KGHDR and CDR2 is SFDVKD. The V and J ends lost 4 bases and 3 bases respectively, with 5 bases between them. CDR3 length equals 12 residues. DNA for the CDR3: TGTGCCACCAGTGACCCTAAAGAGACCCAGTACTTC. Amino acid sequence: CATSDPKETQYF.

The gene calls are TRBV4-2 and TRBJ2-7, with a possible D match to TRBD1 (5 bases). The length of the CDR3 is 14 residues. From germline, CDR1 is LGHNA and CDR2 YNFKEQ. V was shortened by 0 bases and J by 7 bases, with 13 bases between the two germline ends. The CDR3 loop is CASSQDETAREQYF. CDR3 nucleotides: TGTGCCAGCAGCCAAGATGAGACAGCGAGGGAGCAGTACTTC.

The chain links TRBV6-2 or TRBV6-3 to TRBJ2-7, with 9 bases aligning to TRBD2. The V and J ends lost 0 bases and 3 bases, in that order; junction bases with no gene match: 6. Per germline, CDR1 MNHEY and CDR2 SVGEGT. CDR3 length: 16 residues. This CDR3 is CASSYSILAGNYEQYF. The CDR3 nucleotides read TGTGCCAGCAGTTACTCGATCCTAGCGGGGAACTACGAGCAGTACTTC.

This clonotype was seen only a few times. The V call is TRBV4-2, the J call TRBJ1-3, with D maybe TRBD1 (5 bases). The germline gives CDR1 LGHNA, CDR2 YNFKEQ. Trimming took 8 bases from V and 2 from J, leaving 22 bases between them. The CDR3 runs to 17 residues. The CDR3 DNA reads TGTGCCAGCGAGGGGAGGAATTCAGGTCGTGCTGGAAACACCATATATTTT. Protein sequence: CASEGRNSGRAGNTIYF.

This clonotype was detected only a few times. This chain links TRBV4-1 with TRBJ2-1; D not resolved. This CDR3 is 14 amino acids long. The V gene lost 1 base and the J gene lost 5 bases, with 9 bases spanning the gap. The germline V gene has CDR1 MGHRA and CDR2 YSYEKL. CDR3 bases: TGCGCCAGCAGCCAAGTCCCCGTGAACAATGAGCAGTTCTTC. Encoded protein: CASSQVPVNNEQFF.

CDR3 nucleotides: TGTGCCAGCAGCCAAGTGGGAGAGAATTCACCCCTCCACTTT. Encoded protein: CASSQVGENSPLHF. The chain recombines TRBV3-1 with TRBJ1-6; D remains ambiguous. The CDR3 is made up of 14 amino acids. V was trimmed by 1 base and J by 7 bases, leaving 8 bases between them. Germline V gives CDR1 LGHDT, CDR2 YNNKEL (reference sequence).

The chain employs TRBV6-5 and TRBJ1-1; TRBD1 aligns across 7 bases. Germline CDR1 and CDR2: MNHEY and SVGAGI. Unmatched junction bases numbered 11, after V lost 4 bases and J lost 3 bases. This CDR3 is built from 16 residues. The CDR3 nucleotides read TGTGCCAGCAGTTCCGACCGGACAGGAGGGTACACTGAAGCTTTCTTT. Its protein product is CASSSDRTGGYTEAFF.

This chain joins TRBV20-1 and TRBJ2-7; 7 nucleotides align to TRBD1. V gave up 0 bases and J gave up 0 bases; unmatched junction bases: 8. Germline CDR1 DFQATT, CDR2 SNEGSKA (reference sequence). The CDR3 length is 16 residues. CDR3 sequence (DNA): TGCAGTGCTAGAGATGAGGTTGGGACAGTCTCCTACGAGCAGTACTTC. Its translation is CSARDEVGTVSYEQYF.